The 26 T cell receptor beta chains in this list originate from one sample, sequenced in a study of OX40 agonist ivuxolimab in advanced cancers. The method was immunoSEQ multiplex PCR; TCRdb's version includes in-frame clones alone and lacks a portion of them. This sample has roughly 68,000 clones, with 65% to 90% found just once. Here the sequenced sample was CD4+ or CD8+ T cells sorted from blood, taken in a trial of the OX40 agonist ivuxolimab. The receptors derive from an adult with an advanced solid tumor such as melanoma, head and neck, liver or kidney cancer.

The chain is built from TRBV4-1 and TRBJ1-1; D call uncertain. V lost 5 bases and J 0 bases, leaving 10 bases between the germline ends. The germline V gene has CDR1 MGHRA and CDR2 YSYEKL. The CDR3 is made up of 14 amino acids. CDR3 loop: CASSSGLLNTEAFF. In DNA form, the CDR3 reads TGCGCCAGCAGCTCAGGACTGTTGAACACTGAAGCTTTCTTT.

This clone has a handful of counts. For the CDR3, the DNA is TGCGCCAGCAGCCAAAATTTATATCGTGCGGTCGGGTATGGCTACACCTTC. Residues: CASSQNLYRAVGYGYTF. V gene TRBV4-1 combines with J gene TRBJ1-2; no clear D. The CDR3 runs 17 residues. Germline loops: CDR1 MGHRA, CDR2 YSYEKL. V lost 2 bases and J 5 bases, leaving 21 bases between the germline ends.

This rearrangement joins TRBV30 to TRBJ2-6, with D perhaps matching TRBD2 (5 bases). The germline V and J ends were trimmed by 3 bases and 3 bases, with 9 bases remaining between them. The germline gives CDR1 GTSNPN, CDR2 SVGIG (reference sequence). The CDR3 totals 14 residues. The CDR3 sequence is CAWRRAGGANVLTF. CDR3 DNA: TGTGCCTGGAGACGGGCGGGTGGGGCCAACGTCCTGACTTTC.

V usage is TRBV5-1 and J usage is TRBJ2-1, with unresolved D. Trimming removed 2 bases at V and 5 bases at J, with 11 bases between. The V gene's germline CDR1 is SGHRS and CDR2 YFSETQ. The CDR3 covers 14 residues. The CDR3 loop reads CASSFNKPNNEQFF. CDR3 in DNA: TGCGCCAGCAGCTTCAACAAACCGAACAATGAGCAGTTCTTC.

The CDR3 is CATKRGGGSKPQHF. The CDR3 coding sequence is TGTGCCACCAAGAGAGGGGGCGGAAGTAAGCCCCAGCATTTT. This sequence joins TRBV28 and TRBJ1-5, with 7 bases matching TRBD1. Germline V gives CDR1 MDHEN, CDR2 SYDVKM. After removal of 10 bases from V and 8 bases from J, the junction contained 14 bases not matched to a gene. The CDR3 runs 14 residues.

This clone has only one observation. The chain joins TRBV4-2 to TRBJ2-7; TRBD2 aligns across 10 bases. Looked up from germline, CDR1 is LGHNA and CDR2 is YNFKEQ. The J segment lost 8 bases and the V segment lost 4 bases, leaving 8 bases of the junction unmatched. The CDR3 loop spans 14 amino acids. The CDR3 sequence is CASSPGTSVSKQYF. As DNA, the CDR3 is TGTGCCAGCAGCCCCGGGACTAGCGTTTCCAAGCAGTACTTC.

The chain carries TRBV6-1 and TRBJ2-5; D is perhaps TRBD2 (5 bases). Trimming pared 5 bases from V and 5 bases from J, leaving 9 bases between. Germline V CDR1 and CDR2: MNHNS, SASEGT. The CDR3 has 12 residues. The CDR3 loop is CASSWGVETQYF. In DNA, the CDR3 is TGTGCCAGCAGTTGGGGAGTGGAGACCCAGTACTTC.

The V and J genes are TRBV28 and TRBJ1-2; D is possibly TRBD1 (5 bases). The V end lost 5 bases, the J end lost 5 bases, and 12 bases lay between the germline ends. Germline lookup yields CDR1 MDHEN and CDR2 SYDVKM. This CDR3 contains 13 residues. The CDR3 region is CASSTGASYGYTF. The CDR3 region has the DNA TGTGCCAGCAGTACCGGGGCGTCGTATGGCTACACCTTC.

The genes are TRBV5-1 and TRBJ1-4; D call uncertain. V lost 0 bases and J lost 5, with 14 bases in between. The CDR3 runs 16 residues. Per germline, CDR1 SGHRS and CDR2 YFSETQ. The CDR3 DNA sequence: TGCGCCAGCAGCTTGGTTGGTGCAACAGAGAATGAAAAACTGTTTTTT. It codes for CASSLVGATENEKLFF.

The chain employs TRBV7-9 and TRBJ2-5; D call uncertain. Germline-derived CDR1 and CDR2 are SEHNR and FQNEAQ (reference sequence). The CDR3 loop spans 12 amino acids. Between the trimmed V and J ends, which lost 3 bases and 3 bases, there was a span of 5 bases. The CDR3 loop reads CASSFREETQYF. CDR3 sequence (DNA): TGTGCCAGCAGCTTCCGGGAAGAGACCCAGTACTTC.

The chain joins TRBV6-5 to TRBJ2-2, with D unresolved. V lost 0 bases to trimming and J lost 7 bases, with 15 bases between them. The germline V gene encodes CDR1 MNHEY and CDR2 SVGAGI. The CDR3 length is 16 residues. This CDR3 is CASSYSFSRFGGELFF. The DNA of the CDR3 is TGTGCCAGCAGTTACTCGTTTAGTCGGTTCGGCGGGGAGCTGTTTTTT.

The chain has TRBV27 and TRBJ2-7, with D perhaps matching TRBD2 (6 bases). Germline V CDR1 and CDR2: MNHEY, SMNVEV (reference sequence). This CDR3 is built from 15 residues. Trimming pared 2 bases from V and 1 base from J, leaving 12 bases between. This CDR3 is CASSLTAGLSYEQYF. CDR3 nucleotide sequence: TGTGCCAGCAGTTTAACCGCGGGACTGTCCTACGAGCAGTACTTC.

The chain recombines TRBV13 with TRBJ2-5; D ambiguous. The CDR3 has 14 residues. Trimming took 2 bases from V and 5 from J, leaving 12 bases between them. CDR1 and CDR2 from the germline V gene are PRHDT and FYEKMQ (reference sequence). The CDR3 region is CASSLRSGYETQYF. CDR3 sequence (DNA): TGTGCCAGCAGCTTACGGTCTGGGTACGAGACCCAGTACTTC. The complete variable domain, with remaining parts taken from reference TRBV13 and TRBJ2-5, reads AAGVIQSPRHLIKEKRETATLKCYPIPRHDTVYWYQQGPGQDPQFLISFYEKMQSDKGSIPDRFSAQQFSDYHSELNMSSLELGDSALYFCASSLRSGYETQYFGPGTRLLVL.

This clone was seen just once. The CDR3 bases are TGTGCCAGCAGCTTAAATTTCTTGGACAGGACCTACGAGCAGTACTTC. Its translation: CASSLNFLDRTYEQYF. This chain uses TRBV11-2 with TRBJ2-7; 7 bases match TRBD1. This CDR3 contains 16 residues. Germline assignment: CDR1 SGHAT and CDR2 FQNNGV. Germline trimming cut 2 bases from V and 2 bases from J; bases unmatched to any gene: 9.

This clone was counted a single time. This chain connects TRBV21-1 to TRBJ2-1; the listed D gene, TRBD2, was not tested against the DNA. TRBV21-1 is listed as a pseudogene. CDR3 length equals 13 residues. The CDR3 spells CASSKLPPTRQFF. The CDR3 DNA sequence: TGTGCCAGCAGCAAATTACCTCCTACTAGACAGTTCTTC.

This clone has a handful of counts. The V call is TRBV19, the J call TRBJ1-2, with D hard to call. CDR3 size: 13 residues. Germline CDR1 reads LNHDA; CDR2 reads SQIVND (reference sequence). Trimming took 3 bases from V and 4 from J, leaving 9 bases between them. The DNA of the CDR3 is TGTGCCAGTAGTATTCCACAGCTCTATGGCTACACCTTC. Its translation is CASSIPQLYGYTF. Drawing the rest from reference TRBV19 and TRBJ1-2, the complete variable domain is DGGITQSPKYLFRKEGQNVTLSCEQNLNHDAMYWYRQDPGQGLRLIYYSQIVNDFQKGDIAEGYSVSREKKESFPLTVTSAQKNPTAFYLCASSIPQLYGYTFGSGTRLTVV.

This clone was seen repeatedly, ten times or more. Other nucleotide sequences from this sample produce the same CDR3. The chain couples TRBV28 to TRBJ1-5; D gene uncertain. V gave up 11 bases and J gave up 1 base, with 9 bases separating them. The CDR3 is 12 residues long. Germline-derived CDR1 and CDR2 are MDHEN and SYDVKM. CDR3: CAGKRSNQPQHF. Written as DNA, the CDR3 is TGTGCCGGCAAAAGGAGCAATCAGCCCCAGCATTTT.

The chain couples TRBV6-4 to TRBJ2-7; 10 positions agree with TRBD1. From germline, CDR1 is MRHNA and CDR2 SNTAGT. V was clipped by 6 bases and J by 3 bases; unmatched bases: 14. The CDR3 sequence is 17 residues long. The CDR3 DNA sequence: TGTGCCAGCAGCGCCGCATGGGGGGACAGGGGATTCTACGAGCAGTACTTC. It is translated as CASSAAWGDRGFYEQYF.

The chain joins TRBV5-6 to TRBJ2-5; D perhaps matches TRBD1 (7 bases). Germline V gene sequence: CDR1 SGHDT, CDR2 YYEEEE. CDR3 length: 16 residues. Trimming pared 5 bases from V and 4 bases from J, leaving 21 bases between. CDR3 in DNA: TGTGCCAGCAGACATAAAGGGGGCGCGCGGGGAGAGACCCAGTACTTC. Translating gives CASRHKGGARGETQYF.

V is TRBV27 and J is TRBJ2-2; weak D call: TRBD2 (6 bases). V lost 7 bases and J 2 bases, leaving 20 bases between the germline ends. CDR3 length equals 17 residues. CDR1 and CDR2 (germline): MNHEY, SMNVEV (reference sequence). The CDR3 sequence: CASTSVWRETNTGELFF. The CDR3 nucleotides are TGTGCCAGCACCTCCGTCTGGCGGGAAACCAACACCGGGGAGCTGTTTTTT.

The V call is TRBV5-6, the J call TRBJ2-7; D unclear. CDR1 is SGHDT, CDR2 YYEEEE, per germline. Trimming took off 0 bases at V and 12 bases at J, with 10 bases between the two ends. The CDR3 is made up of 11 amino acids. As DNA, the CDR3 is TGTGCCAGCAGCTTGGGAGAAAGGTTGTACTTC. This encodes CASSLGERLYF.

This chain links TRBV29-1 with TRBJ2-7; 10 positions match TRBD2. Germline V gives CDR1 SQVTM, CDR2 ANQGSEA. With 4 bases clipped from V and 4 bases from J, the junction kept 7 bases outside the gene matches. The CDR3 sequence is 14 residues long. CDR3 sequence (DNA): TGCAGCGTTGTCGTGGTAGCGGGAGGTTACGAGCAGTACTTC. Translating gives CSVVVVAGGYEQYF.

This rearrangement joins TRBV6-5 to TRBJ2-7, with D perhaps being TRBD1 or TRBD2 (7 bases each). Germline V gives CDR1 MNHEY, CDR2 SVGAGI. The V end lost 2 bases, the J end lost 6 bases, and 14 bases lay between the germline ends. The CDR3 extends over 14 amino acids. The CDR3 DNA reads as TGTGCCAGCAGTTACGGGGAGGGGGCGAGCGAGCAGTACTTC. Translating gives CASSYGEGASEQYF.

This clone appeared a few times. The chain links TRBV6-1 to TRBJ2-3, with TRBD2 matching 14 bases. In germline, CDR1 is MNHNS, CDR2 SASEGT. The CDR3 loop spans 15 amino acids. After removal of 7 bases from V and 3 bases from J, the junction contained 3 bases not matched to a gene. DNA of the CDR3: TGTGCCAGCACTCGACTAGCGGGAGGGACAGATACGCAGTATTTT. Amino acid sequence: CASTRLAGGTDTQYF.

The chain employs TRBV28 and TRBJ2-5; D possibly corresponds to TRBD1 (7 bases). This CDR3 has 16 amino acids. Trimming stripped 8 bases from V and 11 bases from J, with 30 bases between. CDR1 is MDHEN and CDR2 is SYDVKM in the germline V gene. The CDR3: CASRPGGLAGGPAQYF. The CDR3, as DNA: TGTGCCAGCCGGCCAGGGGGGCTAGCTGGGGGCCCCGCGCAGTACTTC.

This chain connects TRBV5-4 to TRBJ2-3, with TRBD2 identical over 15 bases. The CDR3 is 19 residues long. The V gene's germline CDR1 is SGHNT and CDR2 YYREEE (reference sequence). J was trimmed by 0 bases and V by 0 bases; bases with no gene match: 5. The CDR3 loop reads CASSLAPGLAGGSTDTQYF. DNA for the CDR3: TGTGCCAGCAGCTTGGCCCCGGGACTAGCGGGAGGCAGCACAGATACGCAGTATTTT.